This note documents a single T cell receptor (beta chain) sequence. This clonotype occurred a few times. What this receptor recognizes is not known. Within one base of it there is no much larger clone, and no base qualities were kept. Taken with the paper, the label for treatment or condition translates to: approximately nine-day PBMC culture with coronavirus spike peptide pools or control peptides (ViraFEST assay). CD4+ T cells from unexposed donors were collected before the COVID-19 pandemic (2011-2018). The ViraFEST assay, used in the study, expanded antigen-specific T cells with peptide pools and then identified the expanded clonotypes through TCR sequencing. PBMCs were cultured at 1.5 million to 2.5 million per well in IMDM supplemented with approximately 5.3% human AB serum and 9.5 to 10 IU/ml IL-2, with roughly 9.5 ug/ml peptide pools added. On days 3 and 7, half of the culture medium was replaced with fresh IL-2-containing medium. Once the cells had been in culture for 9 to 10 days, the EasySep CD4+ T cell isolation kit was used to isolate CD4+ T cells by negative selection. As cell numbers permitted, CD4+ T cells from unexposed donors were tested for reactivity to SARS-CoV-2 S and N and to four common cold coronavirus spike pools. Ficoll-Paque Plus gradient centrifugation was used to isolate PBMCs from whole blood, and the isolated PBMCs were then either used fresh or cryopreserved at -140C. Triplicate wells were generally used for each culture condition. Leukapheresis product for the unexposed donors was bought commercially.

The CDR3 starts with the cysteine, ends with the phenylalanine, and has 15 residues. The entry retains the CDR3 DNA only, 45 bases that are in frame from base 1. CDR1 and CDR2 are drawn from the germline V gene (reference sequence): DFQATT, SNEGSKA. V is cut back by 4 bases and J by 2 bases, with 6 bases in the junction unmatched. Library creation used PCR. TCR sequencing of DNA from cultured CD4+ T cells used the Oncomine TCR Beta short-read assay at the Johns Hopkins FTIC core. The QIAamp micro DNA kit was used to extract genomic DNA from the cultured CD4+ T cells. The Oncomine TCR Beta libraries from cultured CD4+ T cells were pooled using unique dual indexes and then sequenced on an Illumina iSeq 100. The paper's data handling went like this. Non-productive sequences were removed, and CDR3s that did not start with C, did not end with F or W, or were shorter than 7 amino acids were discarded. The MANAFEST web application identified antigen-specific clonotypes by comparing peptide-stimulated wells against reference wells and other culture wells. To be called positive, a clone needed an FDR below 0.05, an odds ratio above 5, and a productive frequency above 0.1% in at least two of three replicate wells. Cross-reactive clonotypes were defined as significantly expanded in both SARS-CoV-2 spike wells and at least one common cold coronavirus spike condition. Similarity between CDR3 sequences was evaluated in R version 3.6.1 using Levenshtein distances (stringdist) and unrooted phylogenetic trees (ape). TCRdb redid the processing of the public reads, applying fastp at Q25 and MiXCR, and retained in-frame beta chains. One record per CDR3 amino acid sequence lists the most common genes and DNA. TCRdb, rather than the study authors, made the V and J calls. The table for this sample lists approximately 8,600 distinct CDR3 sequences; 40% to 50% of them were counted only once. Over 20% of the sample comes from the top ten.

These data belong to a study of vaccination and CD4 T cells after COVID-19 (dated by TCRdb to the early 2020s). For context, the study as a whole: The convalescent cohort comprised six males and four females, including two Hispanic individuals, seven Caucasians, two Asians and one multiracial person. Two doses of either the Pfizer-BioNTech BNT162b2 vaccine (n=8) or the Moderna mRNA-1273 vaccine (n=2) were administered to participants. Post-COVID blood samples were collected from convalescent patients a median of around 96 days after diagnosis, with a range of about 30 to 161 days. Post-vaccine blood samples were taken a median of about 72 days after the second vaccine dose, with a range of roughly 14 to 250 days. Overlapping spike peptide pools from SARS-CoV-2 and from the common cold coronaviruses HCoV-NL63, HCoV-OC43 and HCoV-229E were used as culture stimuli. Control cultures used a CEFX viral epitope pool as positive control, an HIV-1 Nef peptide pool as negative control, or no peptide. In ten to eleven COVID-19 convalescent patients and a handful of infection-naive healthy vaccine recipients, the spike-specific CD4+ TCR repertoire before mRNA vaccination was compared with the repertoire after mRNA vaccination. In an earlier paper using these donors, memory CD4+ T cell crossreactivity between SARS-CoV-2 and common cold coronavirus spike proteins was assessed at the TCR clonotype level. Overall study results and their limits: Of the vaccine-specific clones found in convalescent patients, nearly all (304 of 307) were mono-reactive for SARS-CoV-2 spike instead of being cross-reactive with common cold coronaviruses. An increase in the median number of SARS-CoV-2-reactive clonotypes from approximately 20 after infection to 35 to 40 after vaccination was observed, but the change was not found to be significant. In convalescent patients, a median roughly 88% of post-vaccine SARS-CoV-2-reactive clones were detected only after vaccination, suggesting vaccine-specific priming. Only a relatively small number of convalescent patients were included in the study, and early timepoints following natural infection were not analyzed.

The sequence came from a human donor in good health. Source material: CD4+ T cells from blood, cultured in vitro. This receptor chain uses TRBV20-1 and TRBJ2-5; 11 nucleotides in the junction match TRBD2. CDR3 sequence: CSATASGGPQETQYF. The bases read TGCAGTGCTACGGCTAGCGGGGGGCCTCAAGAGACCCAGTACTTC.